The entry that follows covers one T cell receptor (beta chain) sequence. These data come from a study of blood T cell repertoires in COVID-19. Trimming took 4 bases from V and 2 from J; bases not matched to a gene: 10. CDR1 is SGHRS and CDR2 is YFSETQ in the germline V gene. CDR3 length equals 17 residues. In the original workflow: Researchers report that nucleated cell counts were estimated from reference gene primer amplification. Sequenced by immunoSEQ multiplex PCR; TCRdb stores in-frame clones only, minus some. That table gives V, J and clone size, and the DNA gave D and trimming. The sample lists more than 200,000 clones; just over 90% were seen once.

The chain couples TRBV5-1 to TRBJ2-3; TRBD2 agrees at 10 bases. The sample consisted of PBMCs or T cells enriched from blood (not recorded which). The TCR originated in a woman under 30 who had recovered from COVID-19. CDR3 nucleotide sequence: TGCGCCAGCAGCGGAGCCCTTAGCGGGGGGTTCACAGATACGCAGTATTTT. It yields the protein CASSGALSGGFTDTQYF.